This T cell receptor beta chain was sequenced in a study of neurological immune-mediated disorders. This clonotype was observed many times. Antigen: not known. Study-wide points: HTLV-1-associated myelopathy displayed the greatest TCR clonal expansion, and multiple sclerosis exhibited the smallest, lower than that of healthy controls. Subjects shared no identical expanded-clone CDR3 amino acid sequences, suggesting private TCR-beta repertoires in all groups. Phylogenetic grouping assigned the repertoires of 18 of 34 multiple sclerosis patients to a single related-CDR3 cluster, which may represent a signature.

The germline gives CDR1 MNHEY, CDR2 SMNVEV (reference sequence). Trimming at V came to 7 bases and at J to 2 bases, leaving 7 bases not matched to a gene. The CDR3 loop spans 15 amino acids. A 10-nucleotide random UMI tagged transcripts in template-switch 5'RACE cDNA synthesis. TCRdb recomputed calls from the 5' RACE reads with MiXCR, one row per CDR3 protein. The sample holds more than 50,000 distinct CDR3 sequences, about 3.5% seen once. The chain joins TRBV27 to TRBJ2-3; 9 nucleotides match TRBD2. The sequenced sample was PBMCs. This clonotype was obtained from a woman aged 50 to 60 with multiple sclerosis. In DNA form, the CDR3 reads TGTGCCAGCACCCCTGCGGGAGGGAACACAGATACGCAGTATTTT. Amino acids: CASTPAGGNTDTQYF.